This passage covers 4 T cell receptor beta chains from one sample sequenced in a study of regulatory T cells in long-lasting Graves disease (dated by TCRdb to 2020 to 2022). Library preparation used multiplex PCR. The reads were generated on an Illumina HiSeq 4000. CDR3 regions were amplified by Arm-PCR with iRepertoire HTBI primers to construct TCR beta libraries. The raw public reads went through TCRdb reprocessing: fastp at Q25, MiXCR clone calling, in-frame beta chains kept. CDR3 protein duplicates are merged, each entry listing the most common genes and DNA. A total of more than 650,000 distinct CDR3 sequences appear in this sample, approximately 29% of them only once. 35% to 55% of the sample lies in the top ten. This specimen's time point label, per the study, means: persistent/refractory GD, antithyroid drugs over 5 years with positive TRAb. RNA was extracted from PBMCs in TRIzol for both TCR sequencing and RNA sequencing.

The sequencing used peripheral blood mononuclear cells (PBMCs), collected when the disease was refractory, from a patient treated with antithyroid drugs. The receptor set was obtained from a female donor with Graves disease.

This clonotype was seen a handful of times. The chain joins TRBV5-6 to TRBJ2-7; TRBD1 agrees at 8 bases. Germline CDR1 reads SGHDT; CDR2 reads YYEEEE. The CDR3 consists of 14 residues. The V segment lost 2 bases and the J segment 7 bases; nucleotides outside the gene matches: 8. CDR3 amino acids: CASSLAWTGPEQYF. CDR3 coding DNA: TGTGCCAGCAGCTTAGCCTGGACAGGGCCTGAGCAGTACTTC.

This clonotype has more than one count but fewer than ten. This sequence joins TRBV20-1 and TRBJ2-7; TRBD2 might be the D (6 bases). The ends were cut back, 6 bases at V and 0 bases at J, with 6 bases in the middle. Germline V gene data show CDR1 as DFQATT and CDR2 as SNEGSKA (reference sequence). The CDR3 covers 11 residues. CDR3 coding DNA: TGCAGTGCAGCGGGCTCCTACGAGCAGTACTTC. Protein sequence: CSAAGSYEQYF.

This sequence joins TRBV28 and TRBJ2-7; 7 positions match TRBD1. V was pared by 3 bases and J by 5 bases, with 7 bases of the junction left unmatched. This CDR3 region has 14 residues. In germline, CDR1 is MDHEN, CDR2 SYDVKM. CDR3 nucleotides: TGTGCCAGCAGTTTCCCGGGACAGCTAAACGAGCAGTACTTC. Its translation is CASSFPGQLNEQYF.

V is TRBV11-2 and J is TRBJ2-7, with TRBD2 identical over 7 bases. J lost 5 bases, V lost 3 bases, and 13 bases had no gene match. Germline V gene sequence: CDR1 SGHAT, CDR2 FQNNGV. The CDR3 sequence is 16 residues long. The CDR3 sequence: CASSFKGEGGPHEQYF. CDR3 nucleotides: TGTGCCAGCAGCTTCAAGGGAGAGGGAGGGCCCCACGAGCAGTACTTC.